This T cell receptor (beta chain) was retrieved from a study of T cell repertoires in cytomegalovirus infection (dated by TCRdb to between 2017 and 2020). In terms of the full investigation: Donor HLA type was relevant to the analysis, because carriage of CMV infection together with the matching HLA type was indicated by public TCR beta signatures. What the research found in general, with its limitations: The ex vivo response was dominated by HLA-C-restricted CMV-specific TCR beta clonotypes, and the single most frequent clonotype in two of eight donors was supplied by these HLA-C-restricted clonotypes. In both this cohort and an independent roughly 350-donor cohort, the cumulative frequency of public TCR beta family members distinguished carriers of CMV infection plus the relevant HLA type.

Germline trimming: 6 bases from V, 8 bases from J; junction bases outside gene matches: 10. The cysteine opens and the phenylalanine closes a CDR3 of 16 amino acids. Solely the CDR3 DNA is kept, with 48 bases framed from the first base. From a lookup of the germline V gene, CDR1 and CDR2 are MNHEY and SVGEGT. As regards this clonotype: No antigen is known for it. No base qualities exist here, and no much larger clone lies one base off it.

TCRdb shows the sequencer as Illumina HiSeq 1500. The public reads were reprocessed in TCRdb via fastp at Q25 and MiXCR, keeping in-frame beta chains. Every CDR3 protein is listed once, alongside the most common genes and DNA of its rows. Within this sample are under 850,000 distinct CDR3 sequences, with roughly a third of them counted one time only. Under 3.5% of the sample comes from the top ten. The rearrangement combines TRBV6-2 or TRBV6-3 with TRBJ2-1; 13 bases in the junction line up with TRBD2. The sample was PBMCs. The TCR sequence derives from a human donor in good health (CMV status not recorded). Some clones in this sample may be carry-over from other donors' samples. The sequenced DNA: TGTGCCAGCAGCTACACTAGCGGGAGGGCCGTATATGAGCAGTTCTTC. The resulting protein is CASSYTSGRAVYEQFF.